This T cell receptor (beta chain) emerged from a study of lymphopenia after photon versus proton radiotherapy. Study-level points and caveats: Proton therapy kept repertoires fairly stable, unlike photons, which gained effector/memory cells. After the lymphocyte nadir, photon-treated repertoires showed oligoclonal expansion, especially of CD8+ Temra cells. In patients who died, overall survival fell as post-nadir TCR diversity dropped more. Authors raise, but do not show, better survival with proton therapy.

This CDR3 contains 14 residues. Trimming took off 3 bases at V and 0 bases at J, with 6 bases between the two ends. From germline, CDR1 is LNHDA and CDR2 SQIVND (reference sequence). Some clones are missing from TCRdb's copy, which holds only in-frame ones; the method was immunoSEQ multiplex PCR. This table has 150,000 to 200,000 clones, about 85% appearing once. This clone was recorded once. What it binds is not known. The receptor's source is a man between 50 and 59 years old with gastric cancer. J is TRBJ1-5 and V is TRBV19; no definite D call. Sequences were derived from peripheral blood, sampled from a patient treated with photon-based radiotherapy. DNA for the CDR3: TGTGCCAGTAGTATCAAACATAGCAATCAGCCCCAGCATTTT. Encoded protein: CASSIKHSNQPQHF.